The present T cell receptor (beta chain) was sequenced within a study of T cell changes during pregnancy in multiple sclerosis (dated by TCRdb to the late 2010s). Concerning the study at large: The study examined how the T cell repertoire changed over the course of pregnancy in women with multiple sclerosis.

Taken from cysteine to phenylalanine, the CDR3 has 11 residues. The kept DNA is CDR3 alone, 33 bases in frame from the first base. CDR1 LNHNV and CDR2 YYDKDF are derived from the germline V gene (reference sequence). The junction carries 5 bases between V and J, which are trimmed by 3 bases and 7 bases respectively. Receptor amplification or capture employed the immunoSEQ multiplex PCR assay. TCRdb took over this immuneACCESS table, retaining in-frame rearrangements with V and J assigned. Such tables are incomplete; in checked studies, under half of the missing clones stem from an unresolved V gene, and the remainder is unexplained. Recorded for this sample are fewer than 40,000 clones; 90% of them occurred a single time. The ten biggest clones cover roughly 4.5% of the sample. Points on this clone: No antigen is known for it. Base qualities are not recorded, but no much larger clone differs from it by a single base.

This TCR was recovered from a female donor with multiple sclerosis, enrolled in a pregnancy study. The chain is encoded by TRBV15 joined to TRBJ2-3, with the D gene too uncertain to name. The sequences come from CD8+ T cells from peripheral blood mononuclear cells, collected after pregnancy. This receptor carries the CDR3 CATSSRNTQYF. The DNA reads as follows: TGTGCCACCAGCAGTAGAAATACGCAGTATTTT.